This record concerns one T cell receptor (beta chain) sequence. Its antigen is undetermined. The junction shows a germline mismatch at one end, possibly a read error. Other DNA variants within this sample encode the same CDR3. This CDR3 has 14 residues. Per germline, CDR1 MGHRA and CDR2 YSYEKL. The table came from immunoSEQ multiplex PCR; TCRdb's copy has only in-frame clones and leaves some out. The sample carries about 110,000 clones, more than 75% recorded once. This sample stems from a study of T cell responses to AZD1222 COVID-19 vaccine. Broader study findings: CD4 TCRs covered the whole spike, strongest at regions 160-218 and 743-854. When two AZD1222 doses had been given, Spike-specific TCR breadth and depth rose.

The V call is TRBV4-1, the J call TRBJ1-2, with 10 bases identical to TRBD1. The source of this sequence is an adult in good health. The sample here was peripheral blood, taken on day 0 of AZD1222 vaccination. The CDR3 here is CASSQADRGYGYTF. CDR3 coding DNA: TGCGCCAGCAGCCAAGCGGACAGGGGGTATGGCTATACCTTC.